Listed below are T cell receptor beta chains from one sample, sequenced in a study of blood T cell repertoires in COVID-19. The method was immunoSEQ multiplex PCR; TCRdb's version includes in-frame clones alone and lacks a portion of them. The sample has a few hundred thousand clones; around 86% are singletons. The sample comprised peripheral blood. These receptors were collected from a woman aged 40 to 55 who had recovered from COVID-19. CDR3s leave out the opening cysteine and the closing phenylalanine or tryptophan. Each record gives: V gene, clone size, D gene, CDR3 protein. The D gene is left open where the match is weak. A clone size is listed for some rows: how often the clone was seen (once, few, many), or a class if it is expanded.

>TRBV28|NA|TRBD1
ASSLTGDSEGNEQF
>TRBV6-4|NA|TRBD1
ASKTGVKGNQPQH
>TRBV7-8|NA|NA
ASSARRSPADLSYEQY
>TRBV19|NA|NA
ASSTDLARINTGELF
>TRBV18|NA|TRBD1
ASSRQGNQPQH
>TRBV24-1|many|TRBD1
ATSDPQGAYGYT
>TRBV4-1|NA|NA
ATRTGTPPYEQY
>TRBV6-5|few|NA
ASSSEAGANEQY
>TRBV5-1|few|NA
ASSSGLGASGNTIY
>TRBV27|NA|NA
ASSLSGGEQY
>TRBV27|NA|NA
ASIPAAGQYPYEQY
>TRBV7-8|NA|TRBD1
ASSLPGQGVNTEAF
>TRBV5-1|NA|TRBD1
ASTGTDQETQY
>TRBV30|NA|TRBD2
AWSPTGKTSGSYNEQF
>TRBV27|few|TRBD2
ASGTTGTSVPYEQY
>TRBV27|once|NA
ASGPIRDSIGELF
>TRBV10-3|NA|TRBD1
AISTGGSEKLF
>TRBV5-1|NA|NA
ASTTGRNSDTQY
>TRBV2|NA|TRBD1
ASREGQGYGYT
>TRBV2|NA|TRBD1
ASSAGTANTGELF
>TRBV5-4|NA|TRBD2
ASSLSWDYQYNEQF
>TRBV24-1|NA|TRBD2
ATPRLAGGGLRETQY
>TRBV10-3|NA|NA
AISGGETNEKLF
>TRBV7-9|NA|NA
ASSLGAGVDSETQY
>TRBV11-2|NA|TRBD2
ASSPGGLARTDTQY
>TRBV2|NA|NA
ASSDLMGANREQY
>TRBV2|NA|NA
ASMTTDNYGYT
>TRBV2|NA|NA
AGRIGLWRERTDTQY
>TRBV5-1|NA|NA
ASSGPGSSSVNEQF
>TRBV7-8|NA|NA
ASSLGTGSYEQY
>TRBV6-5|once|NA
ASSLQGSMNTEAF
>TRBV10-1|few|TRBD2
ASVRLAGTTKETYNEQF
>TRBV6-5|NA|TRBD2
ASSYSGGAGNEQF
>TRBV12-3/TRBV12-4|once|NA
ASSPRAPGIQY
>TRBV2|NA|NA
ASSDPAGGFYEQY
>TRBV10-3|NA|TRBD2
AISGAGTSGSYEQF
>TRBV12-5|NA|NA
ASGFGHGVYNEQF
>TRBV15|NA|NA
ATSRDRGSFEQF
>TRBV27|once|TRBD1
ASSLGSTGTGYPDTQY
>TRBV5-4|once|NA
ASSLVQGWAETQY
>TRBV5-6|once|TRBD2
ASSLALGGGETQY
>TRBV3-1/TRBV3-2|NA|NA
ASSQTNSAGSRGYGYT
>TRBV7-6|NA|TRBD2
ASSLTGGVGEQY
>TRBV9|once|TRBD1
ASSPGQDRIYGYT
>TRBV9|once|TRBD1
ASSVGSGGAETQY
>TRBV14|once|TRBD1
ASSRPGGGNTIY
>TRBV6-5|NA|NA
ASRTNPDRKETQY
>TRBV7-8|NA|TRBD2
AGASGRASVEQF
>TRBV29-1|NA|NA
SVAGGGNYGYT
>TRBV7-9|NA|NA
ASSLGPGVGEKLF
>TRBV5-1|NA|NA
ASNPYDRPPQPQH
>TRBV25-1|NA|NA
ASSEGQASYNEQF
>TRBV29-1|once|TRBD2
SVGWGPDLLAGLYNEQF
>TRBV15|once|NA
ATSRDPGDPFIY
>TRBV7-9|NA|NA
ASSPSGGSYNEQF
>TRBV2|few|TRBD2
ASSNHLRTSGRWYEQF
>TRBV6-5|NA|NA
ASASQGWNSPLH
>TRBV18|NA|TRBD1
ASSPWQGAGDHTEAF
>TRBV7-9|NA|NA
ASSLDNLSYEQY